The entry that follows covers one T cell receptor (beta chain) sequence. Random-hexamer reverse transcription was applied to about 0.5 to 1 ug RNA. TCRdb called the immunoSEQ multiplex PCR reads again in MiXCR, with one record for every CDR3 protein. The sample contains around 170,000 distinct CDR3 sequences, under 95% of which appear only once. This CDR3 contains 13 residues. Germline CDR1 and CDR2: SQVTM and ANQGSEA. Trimming at V came to 6 bases and at J to 7 bases, leaving 10 bases not matched to a gene. The data were taken from a study of CD8 T cells in Susac syndrome. This receptor was obtained from a human donor with Susac syndrome. This chain joins TRBV29-1 and TRBJ2-5, with 8 bases matching TRBD1. The sequenced sample consisted of CD4+ T cells from PBMCs. Here the CDR3 reads CSVHRTGPGTQYF. CDR3 nucleotides: TGCAGCGTCCACCGGACAGGGCCGGGGACCCAGTACTTC.